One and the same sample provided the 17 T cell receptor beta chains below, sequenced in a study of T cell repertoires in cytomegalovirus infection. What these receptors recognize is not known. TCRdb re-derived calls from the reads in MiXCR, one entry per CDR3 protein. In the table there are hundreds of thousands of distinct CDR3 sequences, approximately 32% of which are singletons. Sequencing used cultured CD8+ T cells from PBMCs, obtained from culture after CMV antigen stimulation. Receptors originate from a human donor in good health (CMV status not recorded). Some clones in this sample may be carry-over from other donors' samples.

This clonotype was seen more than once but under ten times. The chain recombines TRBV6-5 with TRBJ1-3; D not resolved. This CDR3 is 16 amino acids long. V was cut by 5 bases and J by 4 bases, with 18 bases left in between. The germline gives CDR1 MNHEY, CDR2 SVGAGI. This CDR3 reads CASSPEWVPSGNTIYF. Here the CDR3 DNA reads TGTGCCAGCAGTCCCGAGTGGGTCCCCTCCGGAAACACCATATATTTT.

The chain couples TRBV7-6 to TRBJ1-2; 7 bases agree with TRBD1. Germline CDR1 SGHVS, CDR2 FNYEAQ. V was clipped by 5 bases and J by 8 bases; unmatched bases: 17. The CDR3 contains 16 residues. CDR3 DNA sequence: TGTGCCAGCAGCCTCCGAGCCCAGGGGGATCGGGAGGGCTACACCTTC. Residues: CASSLRAQGDREGYTF.

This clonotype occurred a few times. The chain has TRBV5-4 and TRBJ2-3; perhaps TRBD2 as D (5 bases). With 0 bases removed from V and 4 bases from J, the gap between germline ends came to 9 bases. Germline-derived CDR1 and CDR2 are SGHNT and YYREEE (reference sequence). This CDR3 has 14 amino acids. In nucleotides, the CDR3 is TGTGCCAGCAGCTTGGGAGGGTCCCCAGATACGCAGTATTTT. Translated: CASSLGGSPDTQYF.

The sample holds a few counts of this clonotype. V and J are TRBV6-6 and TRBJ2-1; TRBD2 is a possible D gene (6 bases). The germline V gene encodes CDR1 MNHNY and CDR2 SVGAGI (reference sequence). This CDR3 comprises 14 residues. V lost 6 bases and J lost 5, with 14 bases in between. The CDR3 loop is CASRTVGLHNEQFF. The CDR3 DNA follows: TGTGCCAGCAGAACCGTGGGACTCCACAATGAGCAGTTCTTC.

The CDR3 coding sequence is TGTGCCAGCAGTTTCGACATTTACTCCTACGAGCAGTACTTC. Its translation: CASSFDIYSYEQYF. The V and J genes are TRBV6-6 and TRBJ2-7; no reliable D call. The CDR3 has 14 residues. Germline lookup yields CDR1 MNHNY and CDR2 SVGAGI (reference sequence). V shed 4 bases and J shed 0 bases, with 10 bases lying between them.

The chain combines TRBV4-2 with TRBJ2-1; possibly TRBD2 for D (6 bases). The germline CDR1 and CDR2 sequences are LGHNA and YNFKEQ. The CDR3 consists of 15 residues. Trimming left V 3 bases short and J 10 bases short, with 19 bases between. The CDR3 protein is CASSQEGSGAGEQFF. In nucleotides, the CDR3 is TGTGCCAGCAGCCAGGAAGGTAGCGGTGCAGGGGAGCAGTTCTTC.

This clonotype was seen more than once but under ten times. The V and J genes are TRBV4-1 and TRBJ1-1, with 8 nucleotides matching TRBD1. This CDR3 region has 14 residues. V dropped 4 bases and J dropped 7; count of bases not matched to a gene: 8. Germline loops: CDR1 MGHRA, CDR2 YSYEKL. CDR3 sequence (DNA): TGCGCCAGCAGCCTTGACTTGACAGGGGATGAAGCTTTCTTT. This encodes CASSLDLTGDEAFF.

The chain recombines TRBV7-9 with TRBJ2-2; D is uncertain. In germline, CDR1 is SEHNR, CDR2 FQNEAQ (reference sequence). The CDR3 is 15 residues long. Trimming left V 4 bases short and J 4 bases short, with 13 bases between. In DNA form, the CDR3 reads TGTGCCAGCAGCTCTACGGTGACGGGCACCGGGGAGCTGTTTTTT. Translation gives CASSSTVTGTGELFF.

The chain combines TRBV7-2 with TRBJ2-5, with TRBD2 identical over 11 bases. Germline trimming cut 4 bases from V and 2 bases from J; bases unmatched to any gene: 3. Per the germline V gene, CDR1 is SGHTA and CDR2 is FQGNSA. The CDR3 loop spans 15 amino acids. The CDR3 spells CASSYTSGGQETQYF. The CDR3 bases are TGTGCCAGCAGCTATACTAGCGGGGGACAAGAGACCCAGTACTTC.

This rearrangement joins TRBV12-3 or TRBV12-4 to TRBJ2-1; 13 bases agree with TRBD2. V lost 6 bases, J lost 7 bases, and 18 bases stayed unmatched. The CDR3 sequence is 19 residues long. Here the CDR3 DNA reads TGTGCCAGCAGGTATAACGCGATCGGGGGACTAGCGGGGTCGAATGAGCAGTTCTTC. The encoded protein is CASRYNAIGGLAGSNEQFF.

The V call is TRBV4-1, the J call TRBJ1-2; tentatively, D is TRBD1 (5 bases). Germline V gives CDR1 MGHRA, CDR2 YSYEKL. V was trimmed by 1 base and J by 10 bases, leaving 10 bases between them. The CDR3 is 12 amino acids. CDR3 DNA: TGCGCCAGCAGCCAAGGGGACCCGGACTACACCTTC. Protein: CASSQGDPDYTF.

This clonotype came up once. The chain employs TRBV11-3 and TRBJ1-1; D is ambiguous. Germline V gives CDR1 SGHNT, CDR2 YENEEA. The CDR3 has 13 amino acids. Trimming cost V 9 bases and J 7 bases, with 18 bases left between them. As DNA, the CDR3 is TGTGCCAGTTACCGCCTGGAGATTATTGAAGCTTTCTTT. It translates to CASYRLEIIEAFF.

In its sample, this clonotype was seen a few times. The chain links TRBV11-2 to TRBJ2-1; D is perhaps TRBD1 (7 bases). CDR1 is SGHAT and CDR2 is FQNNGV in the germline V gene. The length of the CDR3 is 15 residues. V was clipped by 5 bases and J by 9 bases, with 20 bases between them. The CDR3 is CASSAGQGGLGEQFF. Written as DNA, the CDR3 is TGTGCCAGCAGCGCCGGGCAGGGGGGATTGGGTGAGCAGTTCTTC.

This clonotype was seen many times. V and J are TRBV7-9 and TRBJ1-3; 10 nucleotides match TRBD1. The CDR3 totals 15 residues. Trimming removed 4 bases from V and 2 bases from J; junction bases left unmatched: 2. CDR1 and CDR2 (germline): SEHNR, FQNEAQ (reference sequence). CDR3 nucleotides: TGTGCCAGCAGCTCCGGACAGGGGGCTGGAAACACCATATATTTT. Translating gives CASSSGQGAGNTIYF.

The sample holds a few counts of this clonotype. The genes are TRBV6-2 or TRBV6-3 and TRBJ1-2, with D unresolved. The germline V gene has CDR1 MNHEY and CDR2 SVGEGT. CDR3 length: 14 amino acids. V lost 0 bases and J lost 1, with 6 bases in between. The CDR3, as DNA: TGTGCCAGCAGTTACTCGATGCTTAACTATGGCTACACCTTC. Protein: CASSYSMLNYGYTF.

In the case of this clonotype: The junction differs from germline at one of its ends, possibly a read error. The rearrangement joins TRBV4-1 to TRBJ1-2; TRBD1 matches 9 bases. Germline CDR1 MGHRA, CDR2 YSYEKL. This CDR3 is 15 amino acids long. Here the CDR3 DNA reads TGTGCCAGCAGCCAAGGGGACAGGGTGGACTATGGCTACACCTTC. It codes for CASSQGDRVDYGYTF.

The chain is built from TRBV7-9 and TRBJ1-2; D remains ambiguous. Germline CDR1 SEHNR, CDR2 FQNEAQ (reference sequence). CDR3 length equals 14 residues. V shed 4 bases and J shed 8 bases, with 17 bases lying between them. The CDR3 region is CASSWPVLWEGYTF. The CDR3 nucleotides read TGTGCCAGCAGCTGGCCAGTCCTCTGGGAAGGCTACACCTTC.